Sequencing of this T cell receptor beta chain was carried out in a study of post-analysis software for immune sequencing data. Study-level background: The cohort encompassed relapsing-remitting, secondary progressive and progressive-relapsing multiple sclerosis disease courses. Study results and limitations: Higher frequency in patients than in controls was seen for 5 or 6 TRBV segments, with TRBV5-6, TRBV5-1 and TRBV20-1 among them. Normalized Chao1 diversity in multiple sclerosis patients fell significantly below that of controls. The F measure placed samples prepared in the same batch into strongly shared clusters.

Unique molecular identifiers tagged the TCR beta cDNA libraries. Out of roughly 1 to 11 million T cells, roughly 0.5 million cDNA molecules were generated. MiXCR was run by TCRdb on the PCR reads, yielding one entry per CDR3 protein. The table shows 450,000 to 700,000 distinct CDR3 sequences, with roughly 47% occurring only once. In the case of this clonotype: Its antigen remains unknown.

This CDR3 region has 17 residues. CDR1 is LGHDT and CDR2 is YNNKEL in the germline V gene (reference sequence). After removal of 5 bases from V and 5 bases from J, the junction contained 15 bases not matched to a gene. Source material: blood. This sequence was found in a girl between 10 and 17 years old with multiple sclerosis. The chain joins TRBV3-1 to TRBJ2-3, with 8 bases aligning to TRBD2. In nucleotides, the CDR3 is TGTGCCAGCAGCACCCGGACGGGATCTAGCGGGCAAGATACGCAGTATTTT. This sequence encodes CASSTRTGSSGQDTQYF.